These 32 T cell receptor beta chains were sequenced from one sample in a study of blood T cell repertoires in COVID-19. The method was immunoSEQ multiplex PCR; TCRdb's version includes in-frame clones alone and lacks a portion of them. The sample holds fewer than 200,000 clones, under 90% seen once. Material for sequencing was PBMCs or T cells enriched from blood (not recorded which). Receptor source: a man in his forties or fifties who had recovered from COVID-19.

The V gene is TRBV19, the J gene TRBJ2-3; 7 nucleotides match TRBD1. The germline CDR1 and CDR2 sequences are LNHDA and SQIVND (reference sequence). The V and J ends lost 10 bases and 2 bases, in that order; junction bases with no gene match: 6. The CDR3 is 13 residues long. The CDR3 here is CATGQTYTDTQYF. CDR3 in DNA: TGTGCCACGGGACAGACATACACAGATACGCAGTATTTT.

The gene calls are TRBV7-9 and TRBJ2-1; 10 nucleotides agree with TRBD1. J gave up 1 base and V 5 bases, and 8 bases lay outside the gene matches. CDR3 length equals 17 residues. CDR1 is SEHNR, CDR2 FQNEAQ, per germline (reference sequence). CDR3 sequence reads: CASSLRQGAKSYNEQFF. The CDR3 DNA is TGTGCCAGCAGCCTCCGACAGGGGGCGAAGTCCTACAATGAGCAGTTCTTC.

Only a few counts were recorded for this clone. One end of the junction does not line up with germline, which may come from a read error. The V and J genes are TRBV4-2 and TRBJ1-4; 7 bases fit TRBD1. Germline V gene lookup returns CDR1 LGHNA and CDR2 YNFKEQ. The CDR3 totals 15 residues. The CDR3 DNA sequence: TGTGCCAGCAGCAAAGACAGGGCGGCTAATGAAAAACTGTTTTTT. Its translation is CASSKDRAANEKLFF.

The rearrangement joins TRBV19 to TRBJ1-5, with TRBD1 as a possible D gene (5 bases). Trimming shortened V by 4 bases and J by 3 bases, and 7 bases separated the two germline ends. Germline CDR1 and CDR2: LNHDA and SQIVND (reference sequence). The CDR3 runs to 13 residues. CDR3: CASSRDYNQPQHF. The CDR3 DNA follows: TGTGCCAGTAGTAGGGACTACAATCAGCCCCAGCATTTT.

The chain is built from TRBV25-1 and TRBJ1-6; no reliable D call. Trimming removed 4 bases from V and 2 bases from J, with 12 bases in between. CDR1 and CDR2 from the germline V gene are MGHDK and SYGVNS. The CDR3 extends over 16 amino acids. CDR3 sequence reads: CASSGTAGTYNSPLHF. CDR3 nucleotides: TGTGCCAGCAGTGGGACCGCGGGAACCTATAATTCACCCCTCCACTTT.

Only one count was recorded for this clone. V usage is TRBV11-2 and J usage is TRBJ1-6; 8 bases fit TRBD1. This CDR3 has 16 residues. The V segment lost 4 bases and the J segment 10 bases; nucleotides outside the gene matches: 12. The germline gives CDR1 SGHAT, CDR2 FQNNGV. The CDR3 protein is CASSSQGTGGGSPLHF. The CDR3 bases are TGTGCCAGCAGCTCCCAAGGGACAGGTGGGGGATCACCCCTCCACTTT.

The V and J genes are TRBV29-1 and TRBJ1-1; TRBD1 agrees at 7 bases. The V gene end was trimmed by 4 bases and the J gene end by 0 bases; junction bases not matched to a gene: 8. Germline values: CDR1 SQVTM, CDR2 ANQGSEA. This CDR3 contains 15 residues. CDR3 protein: CSVAPTGNLNTEAFF. The CDR3 nucleotides read TGCAGCGTTGCCCCGACAGGGAATTTGAACACTGAAGCTTTCTTT.

This sequence joins TRBV5-6 and TRBJ1-4; TRBD1 matches 9 bases. The CDR3 sequence is 18 residues long. V lost 4 bases, J lost 0 bases, and 10 bases stayed unmatched. Germline V gene lookup returns CDR1 SGHDT and CDR2 YYEEEE. The CDR3 nucleotides are TGTGCCAGCAGCGCCCTCCGGGACAGGGCCGCAACTAATGAAAAACTGTTTTTT. Amino acids: CASSALRDRAATNEKLFF.

This chain links TRBV6-5 with TRBJ1-1; D call uncertain. V was cut by 7 bases and J by 1 base, with 4 bases left in between. Germline V lookup: CDR1 MNHEY, CDR2 SVGAGI. CDR3 length: 11 residues. The CDR3 DNA follows: TGTGCCAGCACGCGGAACACTGAAGCTTTCTTT. Translating it yields CASTRNTEAFF.

The V call is TRBV5-1, the J call TRBJ1-4; TRBD1 might be the D (6 bases). Germline CDR1 and CDR2: SGHRS and YFSETQ. Trimming shortened V by 3 bases and J by 1 base, and 19 bases separated the two germline ends. The CDR3 spans 18 residues. The CDR3 DNA follows: TGCGCCAGCAGCTCATTTCCCACAGGGATAAGAACTAATGAAAAACTGTTTTTT. This gives the protein CASSSFPTGIRTNEKLFF.

This clone was found once. The gene calls are TRBV27 and TRBJ1-5, with D maybe TRBD1 (5 bases). V was shortened by 6 bases and J by 6 bases, with 18 bases between the two germline ends. CDR1 is MNHEY, CDR2 SMNVEV, per germline (reference sequence). This CDR3 contains 15 residues. CDR3 sequence: CASRPLVGGGQPQHF. The CDR3 DNA sequence: TGTGCCAGCAGGCCCCTTGTCGGGGGTGGTCAGCCCCAGCATTTT.

This rearrangement joins TRBV6-4 to TRBJ1-2; D not resolved. The CDR3 is 14 residues long. V lost 0 bases and J 4 bases, leaving 9 bases between the germline ends. Germline V gene data show CDR1 as MRHNA and CDR2 as SNTAGT. The CDR3 DNA sequence: TGTGCCAGCAGTGACTCGAGAGGTATCTATGGCTACACCTTC. Its translation is CASSDSRGIYGYTF.

This clone showed up just once. The chain combines TRBV6-2 or TRBV6-3 with TRBJ1-2; D is ambiguous. CDR3 length: 14 amino acids. The germline V gene has CDR1 MNHEY and CDR2 SVGEGT. V lost 6 bases and J lost 7, with 18 bases in between. The CDR3, as DNA: TGTGCCAGCAGACCTGCTGGTGAGGTTGGTGGCTACACCTTC. Amino acids: CASRPAGEVGGYTF.

The chain has TRBV5-1 and TRBJ2-7; 9 nucleotides align to TRBD2. Germline lookup yields CDR1 SGHRS and CDR2 YFSETQ. The CDR3 extends over 16 amino acids. The V and J ends lost 5 bases and 6 bases, in that order; junction bases with no gene match: 15. CDR3 sequence reads: CASRSEPGLAFFEQYF. DNA for the CDR3: TGCGCCAGCAGAAGTGAACCGGGACTAGCTTTTTTCGAGCAGTACTTC.

J is TRBJ1-5 and V is TRBV6-2 or TRBV6-3; TRBD1 is a possible D gene (5 bases). Trimming removed 6 bases from V and 4 bases from J, with 7 bases in between. The CDR3 contains 12 residues. CDR1 and CDR2 from the germline V gene are MNHEY and SVGEGT. Here the CDR3 reads CASSNRNQPQHF. The CDR3 DNA reads TGTGCCAGCAGCAACAGGAATCAGCCCCAGCATTTT.

The chain is built from TRBV7-3 and TRBJ2-1; TRBD2 agrees at 7 bases. Germline trimming cut 5 bases from V and 10 bases from J; bases unmatched to any gene: 11. The V gene's germline CDR1 is SGHTA and CDR2 FQGTGA. This CDR3 region has 14 residues. The CDR3 nucleotides read TGTGCCAGCAGCCTCTGGGGGGGGACCCCCGAGCAGTTCTTC. It specifies CASSLWGGTPEQFF.

The chain couples TRBV9 to TRBJ2-5; TRBD1 matches 10 bases. CDR1 and CDR2 (germline): SGDLS, YYNGEE. V lost 0 bases to trimming and J lost 4 bases; unmatched junction nucleotides: 9. The CDR3 sequence is 17 residues long. The CDR3 region has the DNA TGTGCCAGCAGCGTAGGATTCGGGACAGGGGTCATAGAGACCCAGTACTTC. Amino acids: CASSVGFGTGVIETQYF.

The chain employs TRBV5-6 and TRBJ1-1, with D maybe TRBD1 (5 bases). The germline gives CDR1 SGHDT, CDR2 YYEEEE. This CDR3 region has 14 residues. Trimming removed 4 bases at V and 8 bases at J, with 18 bases between. CDR3 nucleotides: TGTGCCAGCAGCCTCGGGACTGGAAAGGGGGAAGCTTTCTTT. Encoded protein: CASSLGTGKGEAFF.

The V gene is TRBV7-2, the J gene TRBJ2-4, with a possible D match to TRBD2 (6 bases). CDR1 is SGHTA, CDR2 FQGNSA, per germline. The length of the CDR3 is 17 residues. The ends were cut back, 5 bases at V and 0 bases at J, with 17 bases in the middle. The CDR3 region is CASSDGAGRLAKNIQYF. As DNA, the CDR3 is TGTGCCAGCAGCGACGGGGCGGGGAGATTAGCCAAAAACATTCAGTACTTC.

The V gene is TRBV9, the J gene TRBJ2-5, with TRBD1 matching over 7 bases. Trimming cost V 4 bases and J 7 bases; bases outside gene matches: 10. Germline lookup yields CDR1 SGDLS and CDR2 YYNGEE. This CDR3 region has 14 residues. CDR3 in DNA: TGTGCCAGCAGCCCCCGGACAGGTATGAGGACCCAGTACTTC. Protein: CASSPRTGMRTQYF.

This chain uses TRBV4-1 with TRBJ2-7, with 10 positions matching TRBD1. Trimming removed 5 bases from V and 3 bases from J; junction bases left unmatched: 4. The germline gives CDR1 MGHRA, CDR2 YSYEKL. The CDR3 covers 14 residues. The CDR3: CASSYRDRGYEQYF. In nucleotides, the CDR3 is TGCGCCAGCAGCTACCGGGACAGGGGCTACGAGCAGTACTTC.

The CDR3 region is CASSIFTSGGSYNEQFF. The CDR3 DNA is TGTGCCAGTAGTATATTTACTAGCGGGGGCTCCTACAATGAGCAGTTCTTC. The chain couples TRBV19 to TRBJ2-1, with 11 positions matching TRBD2. The CDR3 has 17 residues. Germline loops: CDR1 LNHDA, CDR2 SQIVND (reference sequence). J gave up 0 bases and V 2 bases, and 3 bases lay outside the gene matches.

There are a few counts of this clone. At one end the junction does not follow the germline gene, possibly because of a read error. The V and J genes are TRBV7-7 and TRBJ2-5, with 7 bases identical to TRBD2. Germline assignment: CDR1 SSHAT and CDR2 FNYEAQ (reference sequence). The CDR3 is made up of 15 amino acids. The CDR3 spells CASSLRLAYQETQYF. CDR3 DNA: TGTGCTAGCAGCTTACGACTAGCCTACCAAGAGACCCAGTACTTC.

The table lists this clone with a few counts. The chain carries TRBV30 and TRBJ2-7; D gene ambiguous. V shed 5 bases and J shed 2 bases, with 10 bases lying between them. The germline gives CDR1 GTSNPN, CDR2 SVGIG (reference sequence). CDR3 size: 12 residues. The CDR3 loop is CAWGRYPYEQYF. The CDR3 DNA follows: TGTGCCTGGGGACGGTACCCCTACGAGCAGTACTTC.

V usage is TRBV7-9 and J usage is TRBJ2-7; D not certain. V lost 4 bases and J lost 0, with 13 bases in between. There are 15 residues in the CDR3. Per germline, CDR1 SEHNR and CDR2 FQNEAQ (reference sequence). As DNA, the CDR3 is TGTGCCAGCAGCTCAAACTCCCTGAGCTCCTACGAGCAGTACTTC. Residues: CASSSNSLSSYEQYF.

This clone turned up a few times. The chain employs TRBV6-2 or TRBV6-3 and TRBJ2-5; 8 positions agree with TRBD2. Germline V gives CDR1 MNHEY, CDR2 SVGEGT. CDR3 size: 17 residues. The junction had 10 bases not matched to a gene; V was cut back by 2 bases and J by 2 bases. The CDR3 here is CASSYARGGGRQETQYF. CDR3 sequence (DNA): TGTGCCAGCAGTTACGCCCGCGGCGGGGGGAGACAAGAGACCCAGTACTTC.

This chain joins TRBV9 and TRBJ2-7; TRBD2 is a possible D gene (5 bases). The CDR3 consists of 15 residues. Trimming removed 2 bases from V and 0 bases from J, with 12 bases in between. Germline assignment: CDR1 SGDLS and CDR2 YYNGEE. CDR3 coding DNA: TGTGCCAGCAGCGTTGGTCCCGACTACTCCTACGAGCAGTACTTC. Translated: CASSVGPDYSYEQYF. The whole variable domain, filled in from reference TRBV9 and TRBJ2-7, reads DSGVTQTPKHLITATGQRVTLRCSPRSGDLSVYWYQQSLDQGLQFLIQYYNGEERAKGNILERFSAQQFPDLHSELNLSSLELGDSALYFCASSVGPDYSYEQYFGPGTRLTVT.

The genes are TRBV5-1 and TRBJ1-2; 8 bases match TRBD1. Germline V gives CDR1 SGHRS, CDR2 YFSETQ. This CDR3 has 14 amino acids. V shed 0 bases and J 8 bases; nucleotides not matched to a gene: 6. As DNA, the CDR3 is TGCGCCAGCAGCTTGGAGACAGGGGTAGGAGGCTACACCTTC. Protein sequence: CASSLETGVGGYTF.

The rearrangement joins TRBV19 to TRBJ2-7; 10 bases agree with TRBD1. Per the germline V gene, CDR1 is LNHDA and CDR2 is SQIVND (reference sequence). V was clipped by 6 bases and J by 5 bases; unmatched bases: 4. The CDR3 covers 13 residues. The chain's CDR3 is CASSPGTGDEQYF. In DNA form, the CDR3 reads TGTGCCAGTAGCCCCGGGACAGGGGACGAGCAGTACTTC.

The V gene is TRBV11-2, the J gene TRBJ2-1, with a weak D call TRBD2 (6 bases). V lost 5 bases and J 8 bases, leaving 19 bases between the germline ends. Germline V CDR1 and CDR2: SGHAT, FQNNGV. The CDR3 extends over 15 amino acids. The CDR3 DNA is TGTGCCAGCAGCCAGGCGCCGACTAGTAGCGATGAGCAGTTCTTC. Residues: CASSQAPTSSDEQFF.

In its sample, this clone was seen a few times. This chain connects TRBV7-8 to TRBJ1-1; a weak D match, TRBD1 (5 bases). The CDR3 totals 13 residues. Germline CDR1 SGHVS, CDR2 FQNEAQ. Trimming stripped 5 bases from V and 10 bases from J, with 17 bases between. CDR3 nucleotide sequence: TGTGCCAGCAGCCTCACTCTCGGAAGGGGAGCTTTCTTT. Its protein is CASSLTLGRGAFF.

The chain uses TRBV4-2 and TRBJ1-2, with 8 nucleotides matching TRBD1. The V and J ends lost 1 base and 5 bases, in that order; junction bases with no gene match: 6. Germline lookup yields CDR1 LGHNA and CDR2 YNFKEQ. The CDR3 covers 15 residues. This chain's CDR3 is CASSQVEDRVYGYTF. The CDR3, as DNA: TGTGCCAGCAGCCAAGTGGAGGACAGGGTTTATGGCTACACCTTC.